Described below is a single TCR beta chain sequence and its context. Trimming took off 3 bases at V and 10 bases at J, with 19 bases between the two ends. The CDR3 runs 15 residues. Germline loops: CDR1 SGHAT, CDR2 FQNNGV. This specimen comes from a study of cytomegalovirus exposure and HLA in healthy donors. Researchers ran the PCR with 60 Vbeta and 13 Jbeta primers. Here immunoSEQ multiplex PCR was the method, and the copy in TCRdb shows in-frame clones only, minus some. This sample carries 150,000 to 200,000 clones, about 80% of them seen once, and the ten largest clones take 3.5% to 5%. Sequenced: PBMCs. J is TRBJ2-1 and V is TRBV11-2; a weak D match, TRBD2 (6 bases). The origin of this receptor is a woman younger than 45 in good health and CMV-seropositive. The CDR3 sequence: CASSLRVGFGGEQFF. The DNA of the CDR3 is TGTGCCAGCAGCTTGCGAGTCGGGTTTGGGGGGGAGCAGTTCTTC.